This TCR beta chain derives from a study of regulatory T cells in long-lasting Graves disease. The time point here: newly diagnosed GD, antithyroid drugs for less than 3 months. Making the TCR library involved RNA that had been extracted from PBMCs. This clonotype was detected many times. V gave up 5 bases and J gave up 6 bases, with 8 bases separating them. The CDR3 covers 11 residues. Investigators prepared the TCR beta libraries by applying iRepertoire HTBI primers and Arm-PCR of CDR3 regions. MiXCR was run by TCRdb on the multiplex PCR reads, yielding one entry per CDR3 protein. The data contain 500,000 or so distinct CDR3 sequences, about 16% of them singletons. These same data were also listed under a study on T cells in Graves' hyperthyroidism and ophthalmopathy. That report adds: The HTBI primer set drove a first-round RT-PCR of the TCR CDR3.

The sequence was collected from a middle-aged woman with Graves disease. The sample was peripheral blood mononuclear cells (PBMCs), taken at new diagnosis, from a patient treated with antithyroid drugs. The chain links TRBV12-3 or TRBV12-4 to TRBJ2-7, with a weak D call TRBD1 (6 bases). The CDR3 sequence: CASSRDTEQYF. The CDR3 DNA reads TGTGCCAGCAGTCGGGACACCGAGCAGTACTTC.